This T cell receptor beta chain was found in a study of blood T cell repertoires in COVID-19. The wider study: From T cells, B-cell-depleted T cells, or PBMCs came the material, which was cDNA or gDNA.

Per the original methods: By means of reference gene primer amplification, nucleated cell counts were estimated. Assay: immunoSEQ multiplex PCR; the TCRdb copy retains only in-frame clones and omits some. V, J and clone size reflect that table, while D and trimming were determined from the DNA. Among about 380,000 clones, roughly nine tenths were seen once, and the ten largest hold 1.2%. The CDR3 has 15 amino acids. V lost 1 base and J 7 bases, leaving 14 bases between the germline ends. The germline V gene encodes CDR1 MGHRA and CDR2 YSYEKL. Material: peripheral blood. The chain uses TRBV4-1 and TRBJ1-5; weak D call: TRBD1 (5 bases). This clonotype was sampled from a man in his forties with acute or convalescent COVID-19. CDR3 DNA sequence: TGCGCCAGCAGCCAAGGCGGCCAACAGGACCAGCCCCAGCATTTT. Its translation: CASSQGGQQDQPQHF.